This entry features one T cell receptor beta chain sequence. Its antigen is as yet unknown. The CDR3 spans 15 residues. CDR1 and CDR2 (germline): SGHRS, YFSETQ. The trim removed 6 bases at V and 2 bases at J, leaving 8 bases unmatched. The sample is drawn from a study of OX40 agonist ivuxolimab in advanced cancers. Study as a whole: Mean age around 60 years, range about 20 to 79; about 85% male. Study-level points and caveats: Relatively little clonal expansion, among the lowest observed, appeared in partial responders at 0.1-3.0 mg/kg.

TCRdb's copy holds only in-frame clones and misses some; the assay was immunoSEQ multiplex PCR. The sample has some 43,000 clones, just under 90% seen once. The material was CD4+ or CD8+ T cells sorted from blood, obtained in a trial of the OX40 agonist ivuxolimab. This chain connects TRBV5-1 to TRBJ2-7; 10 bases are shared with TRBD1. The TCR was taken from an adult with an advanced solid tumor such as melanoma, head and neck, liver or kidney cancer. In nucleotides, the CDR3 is TGCGCCAGCACCTCCGCCGGGACAGGGGCCTACGAGCAGTACTTC. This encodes CASTSAGTGAYEQYF.